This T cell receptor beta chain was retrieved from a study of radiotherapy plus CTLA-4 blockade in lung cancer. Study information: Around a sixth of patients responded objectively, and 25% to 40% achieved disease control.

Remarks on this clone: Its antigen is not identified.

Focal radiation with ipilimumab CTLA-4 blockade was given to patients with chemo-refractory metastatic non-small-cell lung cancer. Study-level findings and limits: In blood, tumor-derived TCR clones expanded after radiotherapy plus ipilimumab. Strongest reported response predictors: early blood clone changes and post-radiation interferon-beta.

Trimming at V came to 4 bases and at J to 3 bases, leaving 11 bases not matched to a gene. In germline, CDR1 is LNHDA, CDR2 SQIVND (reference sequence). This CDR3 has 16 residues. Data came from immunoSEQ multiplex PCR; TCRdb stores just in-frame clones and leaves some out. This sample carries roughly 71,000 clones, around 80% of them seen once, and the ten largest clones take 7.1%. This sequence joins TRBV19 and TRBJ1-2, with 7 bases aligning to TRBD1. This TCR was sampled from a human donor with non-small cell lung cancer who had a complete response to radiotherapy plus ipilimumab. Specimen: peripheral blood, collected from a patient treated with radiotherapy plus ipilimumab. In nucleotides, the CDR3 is TGTGCCAGTAGTACCAACAACAGGGGATCGCACTATGGCTACACCTTC. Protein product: CASSTNNRGSHYGYTF.